Below, one T cell receptor (beta chain) is given with its context. What it recognizes is unknown. The junction had 0 bases not matched to a gene; V was cut back by 4 bases and J by 6 bases. The CDR3 contains 13 residues. CDR1 is SEHNR, CDR2 FQNEAQ, per germline (reference sequence). It was with 60 Vbeta and 13 Jbeta primers that the PCR ran. Original handling: Roughly 73 million unique TCR beta chains, about 10 million of them shared, were counted by a later analysis. Assay: immunoSEQ multiplex PCR; the TCRdb copy retains only in-frame clones and omits some. V and J calls and clone size are as listed in that table; D and trimming were resolved from the DNA. The sample carries tens of thousands of clones, about 79% recorded once. This specimen belongs to a study of cytomegalovirus exposure and HLA in healthy donors. Notes on the study in general: Indistinguishable V segments, including TRBV6-2 and TRBV6-3, were excluded. In a later analysis, the majority of CMV-associated beta chains seemingly showed HLA restriction.

The V call is TRBV7-9, the J call TRBJ1-4; 9 nucleotides line up with TRBD1. The sample taken for sequencing was PBMCs. The source is a man aged 40-50 years in good health and CMV-seronegative. CDR3 in DNA: TGTGCCAGCAGCTGGGACAGGGATGAAAAACTGTTTTTT. It is translated as CASSWDRDEKLFF.